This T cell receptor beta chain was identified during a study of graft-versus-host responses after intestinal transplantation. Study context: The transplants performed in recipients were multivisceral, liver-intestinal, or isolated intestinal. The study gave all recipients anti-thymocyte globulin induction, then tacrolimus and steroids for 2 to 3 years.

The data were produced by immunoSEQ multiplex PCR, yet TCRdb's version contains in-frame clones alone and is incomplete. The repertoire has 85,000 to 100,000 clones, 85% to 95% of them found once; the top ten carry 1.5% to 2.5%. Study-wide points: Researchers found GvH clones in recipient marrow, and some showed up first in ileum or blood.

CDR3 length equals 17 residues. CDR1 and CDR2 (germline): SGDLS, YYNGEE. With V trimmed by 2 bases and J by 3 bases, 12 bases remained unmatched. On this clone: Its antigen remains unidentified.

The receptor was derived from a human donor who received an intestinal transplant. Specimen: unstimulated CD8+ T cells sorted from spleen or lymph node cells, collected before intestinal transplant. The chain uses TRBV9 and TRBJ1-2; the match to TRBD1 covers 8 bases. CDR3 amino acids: CASSVQSSGGEHYGYTF. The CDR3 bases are TGTGCCAGCAGCGTTCAATCCTCAGGGGGCGAGCACTATGGCTACACCTTC.